This TCR beta chain was profiled in a study of CXCR3-negative and CXCR3-positive naive CD8 T cells. Study-wide results and caveats: Naive CXCR3-negative and CXCR3-positive cells had similar TRBV-TRBJ usage; memory differed. When CXCR3-positive naive cells were set against CXCR3-negative naive cells, the former had more hydrophobic TRB CDR3s.

UMI labels and 5' RACE were used to prepare the TRB cDNA libraries. From the 5' RACE reads, TCRdb lists one entry per CDR3 protein and no DNA. This table holds roughly 7,500 distinct CDR3 sequences. CD45RO-CCR7+CD27+CD95- cells counted as naive CD8+ T cells. This clonotype is labeled medium-sized based on frequency. What it recognizes is unknown. The V gene's germline CDR1 is SQVTM and CDR2 ANQGSEA. The CDR3 extends over 12 amino acids. The chain links TRBV29-1 to TRBJ2-2; the D gene TCRdb calls, TRBD1, cannot be checked with no DNA. This TCR derives from a human donor in good health. Some clones in this sample may be carry-over from other donors' samples. Sequenced input: naive CXCR3- CD8+ T cells from blood. Subset specified: CD45RO-CCR7+CD27+CD95- naive CD8+ T cells lacking CXCR3 (TNR3-). The CDR3 sequence is CSVRTGTGELFF.